This T cell receptor (beta chain) comes out of a study of blood T cell repertoires in COVID-19. About the research overall: COVID-19 samples from acute and convalescent phases originated in the United States, Italy and Spain.

The sample holds one count of this clone. TCRdb keeps only in-frame clones here, not all; method: immunoSEQ multiplex PCR. The data show nearly 90,000 clones, approximately 88% seen once. Germline CDR1 MNHEY, CDR2 SVGAGI. Trimming took off 6 bases at V and 2 bases at J, with 16 bases between the two ends. The CDR3 runs 15 residues. The receptor was isolated from a man aged 55 to 69 with acute or convalescent COVID-19. V is TRBV6-5 and J is TRBJ1-2; D is unresolved. The sequenced sample was peripheral blood. Here the CDR3 reads CASRVTHRQNYGYTF. The CDR3 region has the DNA TGTGCCAGCAGAGTTACCCATCGACAAAACTATGGCTACACCTTC.